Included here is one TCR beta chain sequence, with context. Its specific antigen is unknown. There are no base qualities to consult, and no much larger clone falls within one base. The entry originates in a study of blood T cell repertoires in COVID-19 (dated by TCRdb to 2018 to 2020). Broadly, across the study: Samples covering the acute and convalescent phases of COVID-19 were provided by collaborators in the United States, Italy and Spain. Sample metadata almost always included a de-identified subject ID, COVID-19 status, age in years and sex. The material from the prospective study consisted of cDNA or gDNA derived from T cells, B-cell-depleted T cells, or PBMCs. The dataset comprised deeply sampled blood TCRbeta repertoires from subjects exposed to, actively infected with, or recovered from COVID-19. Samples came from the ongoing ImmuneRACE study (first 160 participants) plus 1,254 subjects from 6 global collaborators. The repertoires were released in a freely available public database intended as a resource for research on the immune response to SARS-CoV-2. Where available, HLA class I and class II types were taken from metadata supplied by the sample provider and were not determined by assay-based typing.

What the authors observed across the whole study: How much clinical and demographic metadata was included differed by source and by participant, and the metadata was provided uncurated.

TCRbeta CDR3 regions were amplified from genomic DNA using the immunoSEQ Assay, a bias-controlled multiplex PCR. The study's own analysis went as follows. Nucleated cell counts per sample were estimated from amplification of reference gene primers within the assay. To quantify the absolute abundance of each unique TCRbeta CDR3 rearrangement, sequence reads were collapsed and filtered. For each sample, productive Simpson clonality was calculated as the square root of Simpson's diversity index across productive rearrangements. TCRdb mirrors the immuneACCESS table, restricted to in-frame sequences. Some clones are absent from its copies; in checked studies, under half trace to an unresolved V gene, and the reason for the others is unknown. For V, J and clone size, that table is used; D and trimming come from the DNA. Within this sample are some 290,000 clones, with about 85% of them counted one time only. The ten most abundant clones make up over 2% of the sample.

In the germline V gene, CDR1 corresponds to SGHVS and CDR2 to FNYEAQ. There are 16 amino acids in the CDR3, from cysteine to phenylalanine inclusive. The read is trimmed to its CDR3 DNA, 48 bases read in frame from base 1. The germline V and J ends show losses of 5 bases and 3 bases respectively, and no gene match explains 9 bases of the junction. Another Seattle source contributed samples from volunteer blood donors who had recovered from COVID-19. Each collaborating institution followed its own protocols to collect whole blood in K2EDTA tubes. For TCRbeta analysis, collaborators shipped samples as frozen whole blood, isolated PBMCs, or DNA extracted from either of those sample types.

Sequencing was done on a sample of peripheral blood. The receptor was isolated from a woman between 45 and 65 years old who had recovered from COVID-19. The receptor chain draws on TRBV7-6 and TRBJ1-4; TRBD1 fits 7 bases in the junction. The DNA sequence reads TGTGCCAGCAGCGCACTCAGGGGGATCCCTAATGAAAAACTGTTTTTT. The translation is CASSALRGIPNEKLFF.